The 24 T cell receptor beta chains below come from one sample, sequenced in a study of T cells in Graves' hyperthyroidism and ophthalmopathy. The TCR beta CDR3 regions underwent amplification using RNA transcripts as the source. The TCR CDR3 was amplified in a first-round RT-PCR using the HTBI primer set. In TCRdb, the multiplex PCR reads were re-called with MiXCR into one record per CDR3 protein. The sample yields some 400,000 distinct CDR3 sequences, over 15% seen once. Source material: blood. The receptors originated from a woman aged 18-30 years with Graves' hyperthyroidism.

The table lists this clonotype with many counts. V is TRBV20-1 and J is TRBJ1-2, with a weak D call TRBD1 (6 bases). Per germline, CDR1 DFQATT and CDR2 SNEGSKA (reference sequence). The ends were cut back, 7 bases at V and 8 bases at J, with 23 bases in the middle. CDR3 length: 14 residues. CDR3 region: CSVKASTGLGGYTF. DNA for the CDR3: TGCAGTGTAAAAGCCTCGACAGGCCTGGGCGGCTACACCTTC.

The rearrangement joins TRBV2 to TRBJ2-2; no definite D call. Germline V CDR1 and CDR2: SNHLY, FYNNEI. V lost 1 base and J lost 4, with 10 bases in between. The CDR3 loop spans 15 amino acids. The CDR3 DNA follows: TGTGCCAGCAGTGAAGGCGGCTGGGGCACCGGGGAGCTGTTTTTT. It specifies CASSEGGWGTGELFF.

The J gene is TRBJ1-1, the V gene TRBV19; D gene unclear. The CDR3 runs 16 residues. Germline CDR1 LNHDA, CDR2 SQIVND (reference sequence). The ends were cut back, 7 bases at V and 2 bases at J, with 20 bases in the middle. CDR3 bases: TGTGCCAGTATTGAACGCGTGGGTCACATTAACACTGAAGCTTTCTTT. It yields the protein CASIERVGHINTEAFF.

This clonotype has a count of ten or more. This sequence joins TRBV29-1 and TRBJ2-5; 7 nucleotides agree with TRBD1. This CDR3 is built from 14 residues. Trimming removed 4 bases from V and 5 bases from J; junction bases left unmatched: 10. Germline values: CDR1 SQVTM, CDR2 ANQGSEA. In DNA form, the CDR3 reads TGCAGCGTTGTAGCCCACAGGGGCGGTGAGACCCAGTACTTC. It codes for CSVVAHRGGETQYF. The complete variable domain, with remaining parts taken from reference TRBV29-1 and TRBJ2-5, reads SAVISQKPSRDICQRGTSLTIQCQVDSQVTMMFWYRQQPGQSLTLIATANQGSEATYESGFVIDKFPISRPNLTFSTLTVSNMSPEDSSIYLCSVVAHRGGETQYFGPGTRLLVL.

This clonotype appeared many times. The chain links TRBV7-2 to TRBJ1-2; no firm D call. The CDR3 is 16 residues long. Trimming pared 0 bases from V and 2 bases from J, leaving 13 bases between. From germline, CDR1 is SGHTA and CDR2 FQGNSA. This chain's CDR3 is CASSLAGSSLNYGYTF. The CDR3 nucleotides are TGTGCCAGCAGCTTAGCCGGGTCCAGCTTGAACTATGGCTACACCTTC.

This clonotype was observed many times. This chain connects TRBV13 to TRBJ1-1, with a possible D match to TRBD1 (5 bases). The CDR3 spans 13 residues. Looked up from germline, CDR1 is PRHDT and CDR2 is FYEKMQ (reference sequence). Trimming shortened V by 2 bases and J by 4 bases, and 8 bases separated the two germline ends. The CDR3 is CASSLPGGTEAFF. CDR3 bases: TGTGCCAGCAGCTTACCGGGGGGCACTGAAGCTTTCTTT.

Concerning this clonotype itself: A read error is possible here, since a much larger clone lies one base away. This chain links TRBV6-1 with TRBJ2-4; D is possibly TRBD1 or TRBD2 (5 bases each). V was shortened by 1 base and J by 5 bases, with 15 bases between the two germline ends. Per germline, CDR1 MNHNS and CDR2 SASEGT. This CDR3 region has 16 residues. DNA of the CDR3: TGTGCCAGCAGTGAAGGGGGGAGAGGGGCCCAAAACATTCAGTACTTC. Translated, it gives CASSEGGRGAQNIQYF.

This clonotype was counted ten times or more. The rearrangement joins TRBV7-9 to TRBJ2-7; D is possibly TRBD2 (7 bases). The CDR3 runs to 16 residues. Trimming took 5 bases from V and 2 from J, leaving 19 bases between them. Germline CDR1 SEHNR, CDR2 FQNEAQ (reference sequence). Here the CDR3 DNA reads TGTGCCAGCAGCGAGGGGGGGGCAGGGGCCCCCTACGAGCAGTACTTC. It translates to CASSEGGAGAPYEQYF.

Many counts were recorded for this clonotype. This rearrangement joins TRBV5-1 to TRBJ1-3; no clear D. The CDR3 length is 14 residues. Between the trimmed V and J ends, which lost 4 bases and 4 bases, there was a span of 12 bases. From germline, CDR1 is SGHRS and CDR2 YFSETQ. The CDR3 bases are TGCGCCAGCAGCCTCCCGGGGAACGGAAACACCATATATTTT. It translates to CASSLPGNGNTIYF.

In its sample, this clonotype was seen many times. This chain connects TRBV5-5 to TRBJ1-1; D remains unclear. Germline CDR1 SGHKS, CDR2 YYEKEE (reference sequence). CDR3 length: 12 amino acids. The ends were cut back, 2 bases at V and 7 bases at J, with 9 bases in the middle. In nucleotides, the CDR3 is TGTGCCAGCAGCTTAAGGGTCCGTGAAGCTTTCTTT. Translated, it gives CASSLRVREAFF.

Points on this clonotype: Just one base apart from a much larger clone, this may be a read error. The CDR3 DNA sequence: TGCAGCGTTGGAATGAGGCAGCAAGAGACCCATTACTTC. It specifies CSVGMRQQETHYF. The chain has TRBV29-1 and TRBJ2-5; D remains unclear. This CDR3 spans 13 amino acids. Germline values: CDR1 SQVTM, CDR2 ANQGSEA.

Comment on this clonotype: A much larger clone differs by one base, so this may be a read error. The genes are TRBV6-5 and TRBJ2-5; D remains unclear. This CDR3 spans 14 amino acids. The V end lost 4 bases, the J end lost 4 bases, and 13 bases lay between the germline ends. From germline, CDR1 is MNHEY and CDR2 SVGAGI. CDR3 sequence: CASSSLGPLETQYF. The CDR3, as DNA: TGTGCCAGCAGTTCCCTCGGGCCCTTAGAGACCCAGTACTTC.

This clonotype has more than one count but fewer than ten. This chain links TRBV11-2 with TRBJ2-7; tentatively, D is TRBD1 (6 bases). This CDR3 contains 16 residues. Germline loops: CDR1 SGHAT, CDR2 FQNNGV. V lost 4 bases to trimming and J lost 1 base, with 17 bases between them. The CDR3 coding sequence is TGTGCCAGCAGCTCGATCACAGGGAGTAAATCCTACGAGCAGTACTTC. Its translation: CASSSITGSKSYEQYF.

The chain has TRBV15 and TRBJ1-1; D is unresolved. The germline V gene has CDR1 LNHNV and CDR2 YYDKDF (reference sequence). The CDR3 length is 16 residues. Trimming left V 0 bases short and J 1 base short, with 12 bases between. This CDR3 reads CATSRDLRAGNTEAFF. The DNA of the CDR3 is TGTGCCACCAGCAGAGATCTGCGGGCGGGGAACACTGAAGCTTTCTTT.

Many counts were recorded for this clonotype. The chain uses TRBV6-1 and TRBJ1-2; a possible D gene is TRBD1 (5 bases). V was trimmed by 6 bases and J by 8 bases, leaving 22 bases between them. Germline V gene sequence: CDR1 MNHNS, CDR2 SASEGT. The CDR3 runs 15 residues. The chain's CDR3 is CASRTRDSRVSGYTF. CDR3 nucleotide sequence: TGTGCCAGCAGAACCCGGGACTCCCGTGTTAGCGGCTACACCTTC.

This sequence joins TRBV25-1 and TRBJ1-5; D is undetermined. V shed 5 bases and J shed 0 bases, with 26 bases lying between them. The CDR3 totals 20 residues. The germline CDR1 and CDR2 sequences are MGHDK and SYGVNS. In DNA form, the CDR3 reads TGTGCCAGCAGTCCCGGGGTAGGCGCCTCATCGTTATCTAGCAATCAGCCCCAGCATTTT. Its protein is CASSPGVGASSLSSNQPQHF.

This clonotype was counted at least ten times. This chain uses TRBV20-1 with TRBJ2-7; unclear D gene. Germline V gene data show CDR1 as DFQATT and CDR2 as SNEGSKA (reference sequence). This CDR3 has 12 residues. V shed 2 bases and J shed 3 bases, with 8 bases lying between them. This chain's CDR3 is CSARQAIYEQYF. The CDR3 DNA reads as TGCAGTGCTAGACAGGCGATCTACGAGCAGTACTTC.

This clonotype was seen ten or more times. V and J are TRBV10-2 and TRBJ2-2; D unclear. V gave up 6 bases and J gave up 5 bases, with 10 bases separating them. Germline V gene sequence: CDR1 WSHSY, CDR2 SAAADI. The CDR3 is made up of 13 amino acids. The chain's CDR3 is CASSKTETGELFF. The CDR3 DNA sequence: TGCGCCAGCAGCAAGACCGAGACCGGGGAGCTGTTTTTT.

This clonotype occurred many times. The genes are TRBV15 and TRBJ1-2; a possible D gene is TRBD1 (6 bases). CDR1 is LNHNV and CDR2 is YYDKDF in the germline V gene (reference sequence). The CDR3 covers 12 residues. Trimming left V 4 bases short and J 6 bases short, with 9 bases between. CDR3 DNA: TGTGCCACCAGCAAGGGGGGGGATGGCTACACCTTC. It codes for CATSKGGDGYTF.

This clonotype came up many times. The CDR3 is CASSLTGGINTEAFF. The DNA for the CDR3 is TGTGCCAGCAGTCTTACAGGGGGTATCAACACTGAAGCTTTCTTT. V and J are TRBV28 and TRBJ1-1, with TRBD1 matching over 8 bases. Unmatched junction bases numbered 7, after V lost 5 bases and J lost 2 bases. The V gene's germline CDR1 is MDHEN and CDR2 SYDVKM. The CDR3 length is 15 residues. The whole variable domain, filled in from reference TRBV28 and TRBJ1-1, reads DVKVTQSSRYLVKRTGEKVFLECVQDMDHENMFWYRQDPGLGLRLIYFSYDVKMKEKGDIPEGYSVSREKKERFSLILESASTNQTSMYLCASSLTGGINTEAFFGQGTRLTVV.

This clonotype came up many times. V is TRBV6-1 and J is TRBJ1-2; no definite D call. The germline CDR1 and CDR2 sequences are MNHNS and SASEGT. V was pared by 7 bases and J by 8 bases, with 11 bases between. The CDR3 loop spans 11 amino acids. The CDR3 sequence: CASIGVRGYTF. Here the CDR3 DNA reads TGTGCCAGCATCGGGGTTCGCGGCTACACCTTC.

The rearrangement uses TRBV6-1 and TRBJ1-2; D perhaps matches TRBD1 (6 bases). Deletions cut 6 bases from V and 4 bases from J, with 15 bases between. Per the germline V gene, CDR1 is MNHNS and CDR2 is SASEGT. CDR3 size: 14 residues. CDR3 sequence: CASSRYTGFYGYTF. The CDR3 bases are TGTGCCAGCAGCCGATATACAGGGTTCTATGGCTACACCTTC.

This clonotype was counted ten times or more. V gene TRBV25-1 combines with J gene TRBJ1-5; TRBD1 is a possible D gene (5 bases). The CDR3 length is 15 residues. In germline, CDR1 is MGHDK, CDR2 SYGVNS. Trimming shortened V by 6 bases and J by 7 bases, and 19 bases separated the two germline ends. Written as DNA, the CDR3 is TGTGCCAGCAGAGACGGGACGGCGGACTGGCAGCCCCAGCATTTT. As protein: CASRDGTADWQPQHF.

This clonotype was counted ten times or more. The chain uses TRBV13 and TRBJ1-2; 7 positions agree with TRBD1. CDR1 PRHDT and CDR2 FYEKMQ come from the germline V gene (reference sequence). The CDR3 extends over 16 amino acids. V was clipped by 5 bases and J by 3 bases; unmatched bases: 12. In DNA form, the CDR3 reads TGTGCCAGCAGCCCCGCGGGGAAGGGGACAGACTATGGCTACACCTTC. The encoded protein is CASSPAGKGTDYGYTF.